Included here is one T cell receptor beta chain sequence, with context. This entry comes from a study of shared T cell receptors in the human thymus. Profiling relied on immunoSEQ multiplex PCR, and the TCRdb table lists in-frame clones only, not all of them. In the table there are fewer than 700,000 clones, 85% to 90% of which are singletons. Trimming shortened V by 9 bases and J by 0 bases, and 6 bases separated the two germline ends. Germline V gene lookup returns CDR1 MNHEY and CDR2 SMNVEV (reference sequence). The CDR3 has 13 residues. The same sample was also used in a study of human thymus T cells. Per that study: The thymus was resected at corrective cardiac surgery.

The clonotype comes from a boy less than two years old with a congenital heart defect. J is TRBJ2-6 and V is TRBV27; a weak D match, TRBD1 (5 bases). Sequenced sample: thymocytes. The CDR3 is CASTGSGANVLTF. CDR3 in DNA: TGTGCCAGTACAGGCTCTGGGGCCAACGTCCTGACTTTC.